Sequencing of this TCR beta chain was carried out in a study of spatial heterogeneity in lung cancer. The time point here: sample taken at primary tumor resection. Unsorted samples of tumor, nontumor lung or frozen PBMC had their whole RNA sequenced. Samples were obtained from approximately 72 donors, all untreated early-stage non-small cell lung cancer patients. Germline values: CDR1 SGHTA, CDR2 FQGTGA. The CDR3 runs 16 residues. V trimming: 4 bases; J trimming: 1 base; junction bases outside the gene matches: 2. The table lists this clonotype with many counts. A library made for alpha chains picked up this beta chain off target, so its size means little. In TCRdb, the 5' RACE reads were re-called with MiXCR into one record per CDR3 protein. The sample contains about 13,000 distinct CDR3 sequences, around 5.2% of which appear only once.

The TCR originated in a human donor with early-stage non-small cell lung cancer. The sample consisted of lung tumor tissue, taken at surgery. The chain combines TRBV7-3 with TRBJ2-1, with TRBD2 identical over 12 bases. The DNA for the CDR3 is TGTGCCAGCAGCTCGACTAGCGGGAGTTCCTACAATGAGCAGTTCTTC. This gives the protein CASSSTSGSSYNEQFF. The full variable domain, rest sourced from reference TRBV7-3 and TRBJ2-1, is GAGVSQTPSNKVTEKGKYVELRCDPISGHTALYWYRQSLGQGPEFLIYFQGTGAADDSGLPNDRFFAVRPEGSVSTLKIQRTERGDSAVYLCASSSTSGSSYNEQFFGPGTRLTVL.